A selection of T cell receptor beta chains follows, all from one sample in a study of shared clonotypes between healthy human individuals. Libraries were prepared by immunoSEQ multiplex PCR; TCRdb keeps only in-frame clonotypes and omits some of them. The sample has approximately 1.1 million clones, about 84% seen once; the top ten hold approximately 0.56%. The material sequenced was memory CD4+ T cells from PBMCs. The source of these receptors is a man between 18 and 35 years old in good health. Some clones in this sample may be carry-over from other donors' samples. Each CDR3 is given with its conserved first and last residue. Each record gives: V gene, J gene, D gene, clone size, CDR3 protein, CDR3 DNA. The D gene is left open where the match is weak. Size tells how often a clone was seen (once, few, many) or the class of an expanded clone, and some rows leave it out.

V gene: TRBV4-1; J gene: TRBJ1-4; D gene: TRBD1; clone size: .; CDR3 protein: CASSLVPGQGGEKLFF; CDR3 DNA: TGCGCCAGCAGTCTTGTCCCGGGACAGGGCGGCGAAAAACTGTTTTTT
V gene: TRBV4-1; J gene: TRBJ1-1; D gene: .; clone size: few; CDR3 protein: CASSPGRTPGTEAFF; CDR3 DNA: TGCGCCAGCAGCCCCGGCAGGACTCCTGGCACTGAAGCTTTCTTT
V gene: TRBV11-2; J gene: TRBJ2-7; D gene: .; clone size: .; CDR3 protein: CASSLGDAIVYYEQYF; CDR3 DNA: TGTGCCAGCAGCTTAGGGGACGCCATTGTGTACTACGAGCAGTACTTC
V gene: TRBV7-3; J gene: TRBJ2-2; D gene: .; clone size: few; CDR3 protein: CASSSDRTGELFF; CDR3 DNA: TGTGCCAGCAGCTCCGACAGGACCGGGGAGCTGTTTTTT
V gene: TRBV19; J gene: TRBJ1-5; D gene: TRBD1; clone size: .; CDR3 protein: CASSIGAGQGLSNQPQHF; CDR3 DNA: TGTGCCAGTAGTATAGGGGCGGGACAGGGTCTGAGCAATCAGCCCCAGCATTTT
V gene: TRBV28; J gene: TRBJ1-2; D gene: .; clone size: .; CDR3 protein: CASGQSYGYTF; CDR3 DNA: TGTGCCAGCGGACAGAGCTATGGCTACACCTTC
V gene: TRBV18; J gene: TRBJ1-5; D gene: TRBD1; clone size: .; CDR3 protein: CASSPTTGGGNQPQHF; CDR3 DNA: TGTGCCAGCTCACCAACTACAGGGGGCGGCAATCAGCCCCAGCATTTT
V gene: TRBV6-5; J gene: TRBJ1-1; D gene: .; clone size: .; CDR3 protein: CASSRTRASTEAFF; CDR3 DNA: TGTGCCAGCAGCCGCACCCGGGCGAGCACTGAAGCTTTCTTT
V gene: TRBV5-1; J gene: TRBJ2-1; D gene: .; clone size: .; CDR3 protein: CASSTDRRANEQFF; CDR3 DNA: TGCGCCAGCAGCACCGACCGGAGGGCCAATGAGCAGTTCTTC
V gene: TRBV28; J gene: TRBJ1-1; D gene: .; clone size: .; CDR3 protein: CASRRSQGMNTEAFF; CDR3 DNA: TGTGCCAGCAGGCGATCCCAGGGGATGAACACTGAAGCTTTCTTT
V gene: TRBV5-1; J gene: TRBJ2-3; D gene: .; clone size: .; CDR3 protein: CASSQGSADTQYF; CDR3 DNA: TGCGCCAGCAGCCAGGGGTCGGCAGATACGCAGTATTTT
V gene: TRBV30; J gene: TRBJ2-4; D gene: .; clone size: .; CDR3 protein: CAWSVQGWGLYF; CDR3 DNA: TGTGCCTGGAGTGTACAGGGCTGGGGGCTGTACTTC
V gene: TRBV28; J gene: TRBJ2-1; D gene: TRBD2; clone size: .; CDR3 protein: CASSLVIGLAGYQFF; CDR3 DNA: TGTGCCAGCAGTTTAGTCATTGGGCTAGCGGGATATCAGTTCTTC
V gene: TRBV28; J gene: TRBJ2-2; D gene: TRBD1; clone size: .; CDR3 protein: CASNNRGPGELFF; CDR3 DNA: TGTGCCAGCAATAACAGGGGTCCCGGGGAGCTGTTTTTT
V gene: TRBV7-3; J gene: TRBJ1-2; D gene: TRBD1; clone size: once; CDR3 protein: CASSLGFVQGFYGYTF; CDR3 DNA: TGTGCCAGCAGCTTAGGATTTGTACAGGGGTTCTATGGCTACACCTTC
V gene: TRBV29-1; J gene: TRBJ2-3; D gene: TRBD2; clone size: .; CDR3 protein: CSASGSGLGTDTQYF; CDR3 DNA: TGCAGCGCTAGCGGGAGCGGGTTGGGCACAGATACGCAGTATTTT